A single sample gave rise to the 11 T cell receptor beta chains below, sequenced in a study of blood T cell repertoires in COVID-19. Using immunoSEQ multiplex PCR, the repertoire was profiled, and TCRdb retains in-frame clones only, with some absent. Counted here are about 330,000 clones, about nine tenths occurring once; the ten biggest clones make up under 11%. Sequencing used PBMCs or T cells enriched from blood (not recorded which). Receptors originate from a woman younger than 30 who had recovered from COVID-19.

CDR3 protein: CASSISLAGASGTQYF. The CDR3, as DNA: TGTGCCAGCAGTATCTCGCTAGCGGGGGCTAGTGGTACGCAGTATTTT. The genes are TRBV27 and TRBJ2-3, with 10 bases fitting TRBD2. The V segment lost 5 bases and the J segment 8 bases; nucleotides outside the gene matches: 13. This CDR3 region has 16 residues. Germline values: CDR1 MNHEY, CDR2 SMNVEV (reference sequence).

This clone was recorded many times. The gene calls are TRBV6-1 and TRBJ2-4; 8 nucleotides match TRBD2. J lost 6 bases, V lost 2 bases, and 6 bases had no gene match. The CDR3 is 15 amino acids. Germline V gives CDR1 MNHNS, CDR2 SASEGT. The CDR3 sequence: CASSEYPAGVNIQYF. The CDR3 bases are TGTGCCAGCAGTGAATACCCAGCGGGGGTAAACATTCAGTACTTC.

The V and J genes are TRBV24-1 and TRBJ2-2; 8 nucleotides line up with TRBD2. The CDR3 length is 18 residues. The germline CDR1 and CDR2 sequences are KGHDR and SFDVKD. V lost 4 bases and J lost 5; bases outside the gene matches: 14. The CDR3, as DNA: TGTGCCACCAGTGAGGGAACTAGCGGACTCGCGAGGACCGGGGAGCTGTTTTTT. Translation gives CATSEGTSGLARTGELFF.

This sequence joins TRBV19 and TRBJ2-1, with TRBD2 identical over 10 bases. This CDR3 has 14 residues. V dropped 7 bases and J dropped 6; count of bases not matched to a gene: 6. Germline CDR1 LNHDA, CDR2 SQIVND (reference sequence). The CDR3 sequence: CASTIAGGGNEQFF. Here the CDR3 DNA reads TGTGCCAGTACCATAGCGGGAGGAGGCAATGAGCAGTTCTTC. Variable domain in full (rest from reference TRBV19 and TRBJ2-1): DGGITQSPKYLFRKEGQNVTLSCEQNLNHDAMYWYRQDPGQGLRLIYYSQIVNDFQKGDIAEGYSVSREKKESFPLTVTSAQKNPTAFYLCASTIAGGGNEQFFGPGTRLTVL.

This clone occurred many times. This chain connects TRBV27 to TRBJ1-1; D is uncertain. Trimming removed 3 bases from V and 11 bases from J, with 13 bases in between. CDR1 is MNHEY and CDR2 is SMNVEV in the germline V gene (reference sequence). This CDR3 is 12 amino acids long. The CDR3 coding sequence is TGTGCCAGCAGTTTCGGAGGGAAGGTCGCTTTCTTT. This sequence encodes CASSFGGKVAFF.

This chain connects TRBV15 to TRBJ1-2, with D perhaps matching TRBD1 (5 bases). Per germline, CDR1 LNHNV and CDR2 YYDKDF (reference sequence). V shed 5 bases and J shed 6 bases, with 22 bases lying between them. The CDR3 runs 16 residues. The CDR3 DNA reads as TGTGCCACCAGCTCCAGGAAGGGGATGCCCCCCGATGGCTACACCTTC. Protein: CATSSRKGMPPDGYTF.

This chain joins TRBV20-1 and TRBJ2-7, with TRBD1 identical over 7 bases. Germline values: CDR1 DFQATT, CDR2 SNEGSKA (reference sequence). This CDR3 contains 11 residues. The ends lost 4 bases at V and 7 bases at J; junction bases unmatched: 4. CDR3 loop: CSAKGAREQYF. The CDR3 coding sequence is TGCAGTGCTAAGGGGGCTCGGGAGCAGTACTTC.

The chain combines TRBV6-5 with TRBJ1-1; D remains unclear. The CDR3 is 15 amino acids. In germline, CDR1 is MNHEY, CDR2 SVGAGI. V was pared by 2 bases and J by 0 bases, with 10 bases between. The CDR3 sequence is CASSYQAVMNTEAFF. The CDR3, as DNA: TGTGCCAGCAGTTACCAGGCCGTAATGAACACTGAAGCTTTCTTT.

This chain links TRBV18 with TRBJ2-1; 11 bases align to TRBD1. V lost 6 bases, J lost 2 bases, and 6 bases stayed unmatched. CDR3 length: 16 residues. Germline loops: CDR1 KGHSH, CDR2 LQKENI. CDR3 sequence reads: CASSLGTGGPYNEQFF. DNA for the CDR3: TGTGCCAGCTCTCTCGGGACAGGGGGACCCTACAATGAGCAGTTCTTC.

The V and J genes are TRBV9 and TRBJ2-3; tentatively, D is TRBD2 (6 bases). The V end was cut by 3 bases, the J end by 6 bases, with 14 bases between. The CDR3 has 14 amino acids. Germline V gene sequence: CDR1 SGDLS, CDR2 YYNGEE. The CDR3 sequence: CASSADRGSDTQYF. The CDR3 region has the DNA TGTGCCAGCAGCGCCGACCGGGGGTCTGATACGCAGTATTTT.

The chain combines TRBV2 with TRBJ1-5; D is possibly TRBD1 (6 bases). V was shortened by 5 bases and J by 5 bases, with 13 bases between the two germline ends. The CDR3 totals 14 residues. Per the germline V gene, CDR1 is SNHLY and CDR2 is FYNNEI. CDR3 coding DNA: TGTGCCAGCAGTTCCAACAGGGATCATCAGCCCCAGCATTTT. Translated: CASSSNRDHQPQHF.